This T cell receptor (beta chain) was found in a study of shared clonotypes between healthy human individuals. Findings and caveats of the study: Generation probabilities were higher for clonotypes shared across all four sorted-subset donors than for unshared ones.

On this clone itself: The antigen remains unidentified.

Looked up from germline, CDR1 is SGHAT and CDR2 is FQNNGV. The CDR3 runs to 14 residues. The V end lost 1 base, the J end lost 6 bases, and 12 bases lay between the germline ends. Repertoires were generated with immunoSEQ multiplex PCR, while TCRdb's copy carries only in-frame clones and drops some. The sample shows a few million clones, 95% of them seen only once. V usage is TRBV11-2 and J usage is TRBJ1-1; D is unclear. The sample was naive CD4+ T cells sorted from blood. Subset defined: CD45RA+ positively selected. This receptor was taken from a man between 18 and 35 years old in good health. CDR3 protein: CASSLAHAIPEAFF. CDR3 nucleotide sequence: TGTGCCAGCAGCTTAGCCCATGCGATCCCTGAAGCTTTCTTT.